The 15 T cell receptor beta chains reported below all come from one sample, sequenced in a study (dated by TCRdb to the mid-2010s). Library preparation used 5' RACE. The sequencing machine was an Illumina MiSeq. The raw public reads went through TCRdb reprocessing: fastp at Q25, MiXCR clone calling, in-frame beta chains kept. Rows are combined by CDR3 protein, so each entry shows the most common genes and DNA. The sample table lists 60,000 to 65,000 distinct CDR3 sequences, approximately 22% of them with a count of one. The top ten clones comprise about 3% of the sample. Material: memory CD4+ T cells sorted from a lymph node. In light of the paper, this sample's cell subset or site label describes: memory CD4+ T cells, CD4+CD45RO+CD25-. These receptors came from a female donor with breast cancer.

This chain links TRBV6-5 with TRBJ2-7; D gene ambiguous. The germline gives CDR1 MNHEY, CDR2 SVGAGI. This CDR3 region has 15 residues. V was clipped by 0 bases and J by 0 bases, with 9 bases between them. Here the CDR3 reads CASSYSGVNSYEQYF. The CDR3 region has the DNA TGTGCCAGCAGTTACTCCGGAGTAAACTCCTACGAGCAGTACTTC.

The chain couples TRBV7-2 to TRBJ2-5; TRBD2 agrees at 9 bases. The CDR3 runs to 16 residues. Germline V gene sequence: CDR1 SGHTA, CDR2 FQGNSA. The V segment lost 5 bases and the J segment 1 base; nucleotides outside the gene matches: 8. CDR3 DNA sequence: TGTGCCAGCAGCATAGACCTAGCGGGGTTCCAAGAGACCCAGTACTTC. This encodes CASSIDLAGFQETQYF. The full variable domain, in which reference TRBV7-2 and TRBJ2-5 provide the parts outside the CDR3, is GAGVSQSPSNKVTEKGKDVELRCDPISGHTALYWYRQSLGQGLEFLIYFQGNSAPDKSGLPSDRFSAERTGGSVSTLTIQRTQQEDSAVYLCASSIDLAGFQETQYFGPGTRLLVL.

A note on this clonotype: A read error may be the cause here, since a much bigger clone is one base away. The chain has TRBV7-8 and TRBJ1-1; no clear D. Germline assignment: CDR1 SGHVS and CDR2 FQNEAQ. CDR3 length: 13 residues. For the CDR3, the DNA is TGTGCCAGCAGCTTCGGCGAATTCACTGAAACTTTCTTT. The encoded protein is CASSFGEFTETFF.

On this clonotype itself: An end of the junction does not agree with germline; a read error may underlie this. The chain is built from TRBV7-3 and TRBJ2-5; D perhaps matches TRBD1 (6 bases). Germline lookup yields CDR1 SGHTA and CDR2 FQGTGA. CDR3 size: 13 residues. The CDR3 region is CANSSSRGETQYF. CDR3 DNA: TGTGCCAACAGCTCTAGCAGGGGAGAGACCCAGTACTTC. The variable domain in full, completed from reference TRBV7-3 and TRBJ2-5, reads GAGVSQTPSNKVTEKGKYVELRCDPISGHTALYWYRQSLGQGPEFLIYFQGTGAADDSGLPNDRFFAVRPEGSVSTLKIQRTERGDSAVYLCANSSSRGETQYFGPGTRLLVL.

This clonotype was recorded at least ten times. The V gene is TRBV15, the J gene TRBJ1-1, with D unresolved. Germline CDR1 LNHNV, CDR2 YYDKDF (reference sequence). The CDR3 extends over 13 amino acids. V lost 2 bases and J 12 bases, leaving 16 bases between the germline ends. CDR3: CATSRSQRNPPFF. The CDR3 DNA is TGTGCCACCAGCAGAAGCCAGAGAAATCCACCTTTCTTT.

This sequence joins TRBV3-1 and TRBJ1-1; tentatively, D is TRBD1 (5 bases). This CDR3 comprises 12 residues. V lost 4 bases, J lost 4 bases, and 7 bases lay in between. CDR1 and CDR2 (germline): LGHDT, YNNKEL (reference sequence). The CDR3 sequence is CASSRGGTEAFF. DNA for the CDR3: TGTGCCAGCAGCCGTGGGGGCACTGAAGCTTTCTTT.

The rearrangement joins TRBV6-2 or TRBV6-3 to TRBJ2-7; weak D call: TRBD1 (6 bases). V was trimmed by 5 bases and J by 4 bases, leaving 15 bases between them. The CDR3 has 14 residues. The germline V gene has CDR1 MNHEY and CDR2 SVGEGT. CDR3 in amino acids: CASSTSRQGYEQYF. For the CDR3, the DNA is TGTGCCAGCAGTACTTCCCGGCAGGGGTACGAGCAGTACTTC.

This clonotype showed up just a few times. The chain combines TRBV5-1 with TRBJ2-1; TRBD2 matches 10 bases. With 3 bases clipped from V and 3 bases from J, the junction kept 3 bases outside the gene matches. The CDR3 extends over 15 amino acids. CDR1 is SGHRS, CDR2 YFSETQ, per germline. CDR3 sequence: CASSSASGGYNEQFF. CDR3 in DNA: TGCGCCAGCAGCTCGGCTAGCGGGGGCTACAATGAGCAGTTCTTC.

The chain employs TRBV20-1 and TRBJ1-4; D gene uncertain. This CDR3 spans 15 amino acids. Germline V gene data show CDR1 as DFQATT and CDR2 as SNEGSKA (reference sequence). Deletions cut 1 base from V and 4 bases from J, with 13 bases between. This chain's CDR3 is CSARADGTLNEKLFF. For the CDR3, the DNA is TGCAGTGCTAGAGCGGACGGCACACTTAATGAAAAACTGTTTTTT.

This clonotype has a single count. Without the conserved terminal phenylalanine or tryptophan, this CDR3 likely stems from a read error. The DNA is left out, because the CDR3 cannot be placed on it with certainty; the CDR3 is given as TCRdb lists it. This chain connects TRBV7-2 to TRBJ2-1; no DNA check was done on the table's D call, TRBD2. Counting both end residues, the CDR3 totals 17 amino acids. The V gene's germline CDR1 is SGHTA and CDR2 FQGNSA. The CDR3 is CASSSSRLAGRDNEQFL.

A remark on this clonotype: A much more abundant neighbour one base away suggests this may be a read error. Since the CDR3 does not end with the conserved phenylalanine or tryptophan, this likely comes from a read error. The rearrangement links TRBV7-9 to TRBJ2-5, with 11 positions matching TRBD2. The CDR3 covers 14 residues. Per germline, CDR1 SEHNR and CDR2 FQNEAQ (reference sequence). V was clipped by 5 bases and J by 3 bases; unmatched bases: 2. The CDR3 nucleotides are TGTGCCAGCAGCCCGGGACTAGCGGAAGAGACCCAGTACTCC. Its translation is CASSPGLAEETQYS.

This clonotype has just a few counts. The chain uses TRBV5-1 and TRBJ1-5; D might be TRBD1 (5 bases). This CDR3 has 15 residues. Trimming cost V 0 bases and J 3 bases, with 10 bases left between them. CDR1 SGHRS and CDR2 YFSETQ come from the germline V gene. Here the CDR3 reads CASSLDGDSNQPQHF. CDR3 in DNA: TGCGCCAGCAGCTTGGACGGGGACTCCAATCAGCCCCAGCATTTT. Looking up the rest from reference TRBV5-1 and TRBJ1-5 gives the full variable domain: KAGVTQTPRYLIKTRGQQVTLSCSPISGHRSVSWYQQTPGQGLQFLFEYFSETQRNKGNFPGRFSGRQFSNSRSEMNVSTLELGDSALYLCASSLDGDSNQPQHFGDGTRLSIL.

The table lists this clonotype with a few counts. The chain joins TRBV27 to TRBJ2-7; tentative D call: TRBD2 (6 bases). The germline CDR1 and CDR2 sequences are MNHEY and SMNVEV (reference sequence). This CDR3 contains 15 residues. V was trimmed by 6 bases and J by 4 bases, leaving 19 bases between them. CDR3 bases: TGTGCCAGCAGCCCGGAGGCGGGAAGGGAGTACGAGCAGTACTTC. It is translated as CASSPEAGREYEQYF.

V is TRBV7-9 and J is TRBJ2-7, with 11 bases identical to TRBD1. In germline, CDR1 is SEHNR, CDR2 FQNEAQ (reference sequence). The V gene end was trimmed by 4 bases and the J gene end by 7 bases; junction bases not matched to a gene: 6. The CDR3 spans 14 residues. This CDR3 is CASSSGQGAGEQYF. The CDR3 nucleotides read TGTGCCAGCAGCTCCGGACAGGGGGCTGGGGAGCAGTACTTC.

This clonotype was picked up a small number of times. CDR3 protein: CASRADGAYEQYF. The CDR3 coding sequence is TGTGCCAGCAGGGCCGATGGCGCCTACGAGCAGTACTTC. The chain recombines TRBV6-5 with TRBJ2-7, with D uncertain. Germline CDR1 is MNHEY and CDR2 is SVGAGI. The CDR3 is 13 amino acids. Trimming pared 6 bases from V and 2 bases from J, leaving 11 bases between.